This TCR beta chain was sequenced during a study of T cells after yellow fever vaccination (dated by TCRdb to 2018 to 2020). A note on the overall study: The SMART-Seq v4 Ultra Low Input RNA kit was used to prepare libraries from fractions with low cell numbers. To follow T-cell clones before and after both primary and booster YFV17D yellow fever vaccination, bulk TCR alpha and beta repertoires underwent longitudinal sequencing. The cohort comprised two healthy male donors, one aged 18 to 30 and one aged 30 to 40 years. Bulk PBMC replicates and cell subsets were isolated from blood drawn at multiple timepoints before and after both primary and secondary immunization. Results and caveats for the whole study, not just this receptor: A small share of clonotypes occurred in both CD4 and CD8 compartments, likely arising from convergent recombination. Computational filtering was needed because FACS-sorted repertoires could contain abundant contaminating clonotypes from the bulk population. The secondary T-cell response was weaker than the primary response but faster, peaking on day 5 instead of day 15. Only two donors were included in the study, so the extent to which the findings can be generalized is limited. Most clones expanded after primary vaccination were re-detected after the booster (approximately 95% of CD4 and around 88% of CD8), suggesting broad memory maintenance.

These reads were obtained on an Illumina NovaSeq 6000. TCR cDNA was synthesized by 5'RACE template switching, which introduced a universal primer site and unique molecular identifiers. cDNA synthesis was primed from both the TCR alpha and TCR beta constant segments. Library amplification used two PCR steps, and the second PCR step added sample barcodes and sequencing adapters. Sequencing of the libraries was done on either Illumina HiSeq 2500 (2x100 bp) or NovaSeq (2x150 bp). Per the source publication's procedure: MIGEC was used to demultiplex reads and collapse the reads into UMI consensus sequences, and MiXCR was used for V(D)J alignment. Vaccine-responding clonotypes were identified with edgeR using replicate PBMC samples, with FDR below 0.01 and a log2 fold change above 5 up to day 15 being required. CD4 or CD8 identity was assigned to each bulk clonotype according to whether the clonotype was present at higher abundance in the sequenced CD4 repertoire or the sequenced CD8 repertoire. TCRdb trimmed public reads at Q25 via fastp, called clones via MiXCR and kept in-frame beta chains. CDR3 protein sequences are deduplicated, and each keeps its most common genes and DNA. It is TCRdb's table, rather than the study itself, that gives the V and J calls and clone size. This sample lists roughly 350,000 distinct CDR3 sequences; about 4% were detected once. The ten biggest clones cover roughly 24% of the sample.

This clonotype was detected many times. Its antigen is unknown. One base away there is no much larger clone; base qualities are not given. This specimen's treatment or condition label, interpreted: live attenuated yellow fever vaccine strain. At each blood-draw timepoint, two biological replicates of bulk PBMCs were obtained. A standard Ficoll-Paque protocol was used to isolate PBMCs from peripheral blood. RNA was extracted with TriZol from bulk PBMCs, CD4 and CD8 fractions, and dextramer-positive and dextramer-negative fractions. Including cysteine and phenylalanine, the CDR3 has 13 amino acids. Only the CDR3 portion is preserved as DNA: 39 bases, with reading frame beginning at the first base. From V the trimming removes 8 bases and from J it removes 7 bases, while the gene matches leave 8 bases of the junction unaccounted for. From the germline V gene, CDR1 is SQVTM and CDR2 is ANQGSEA.

The sequence came from a man in his late teens or twenties who received the YFV17D yellow fever vaccine. The material sequenced was PBMCs, taken 5 days after the yellow fever booster vaccination. The rearrangement combines TRBV29-1 with TRBJ1-4; a stretch of 9 junction bases matches TRBD1. The CDR3 protein sequence reads: CSYTGGRGEKLFF. The base sequence is TGCAGCTATACAGGGGGCAGAGGTGAAAAACTGTTTTTT.